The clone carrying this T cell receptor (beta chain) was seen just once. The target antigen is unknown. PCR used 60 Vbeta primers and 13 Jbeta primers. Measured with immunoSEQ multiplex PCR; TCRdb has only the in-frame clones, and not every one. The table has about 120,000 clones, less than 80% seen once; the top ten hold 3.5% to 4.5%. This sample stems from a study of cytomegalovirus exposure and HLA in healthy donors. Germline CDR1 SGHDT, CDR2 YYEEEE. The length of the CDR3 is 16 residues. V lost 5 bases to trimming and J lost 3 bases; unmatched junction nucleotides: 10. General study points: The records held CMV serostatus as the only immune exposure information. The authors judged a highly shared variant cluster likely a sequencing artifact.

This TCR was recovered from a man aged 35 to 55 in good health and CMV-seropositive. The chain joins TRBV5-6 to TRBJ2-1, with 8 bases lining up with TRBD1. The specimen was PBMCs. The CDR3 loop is CASRRTGTGGYNEQFF. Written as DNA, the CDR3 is TGTGCCAGCAGGCGGACCGGGACAGGAGGCTACAATGAGCAGTTCTTC.